One and the same sample provided the 18 T cell receptor beta chains below, sequenced in a study of cytomegalovirus exposure and HLA in healthy donors. The data were produced by immunoSEQ multiplex PCR, yet TCRdb's version contains in-frame clones alone and is incomplete. Of 100,000 or so clones detected, around 85% appear once; the ten largest clones hold around 20%. What was sequenced was PBMCs. All receptors derive from a young man in good health and CMV-seropositive.

The rearrangement joins TRBV4-2 to TRBJ1-5; no clear D gene. The germline CDR1 and CDR2 sequences are LGHNA and YNFKEQ. CDR3 size: 12 residues. Between the trimmed V and J ends, which lost 4 bases and 6 bases, there was a span of 7 bases. CDR3 nucleotide sequence: TGTGCCAGCAGCCGGGGAGCTCAGCCCCAGCATTTT. Translated, it gives CASSRGAQPQHF.

This sequence joins TRBV2 and TRBJ2-1, with a tentative D call TRBD2 (6 bases). CDR1 is SNHLY, CDR2 FYNNEI, per germline. Trimming pared 3 bases from V and 4 bases from J, leaving 16 bases between. This CDR3 has 16 residues. This CDR3 reads CASSDNVAGPYNEQFF. As DNA, the CDR3 is TGTGCCAGCAGTGATAATGTGGCGGGACCGTACAATGAGCAGTTCTTC.

The V call is TRBV2, the J call TRBJ1-2; D call uncertain. V was shortened by 3 bases and J by 4 bases, with 9 bases between the two germline ends. The CDR3 sequence is 13 residues long. Germline V gene data show CDR1 as SNHLY and CDR2 as FYNNEI. The chain's CDR3 is CASSDGLRYGYTF. The CDR3 bases are TGTGCCAGCAGTGACGGTCTCCGCTATGGCTACACCTTC. The variable domain in full, completed from reference TRBV2 and TRBJ1-2, reads EPEVTQTPSHQVTQMGQEVILRCVPISNHLYFYWYRQILGQKVEFLVSFYNNEISEKSEIFDDQFSVERPDGSNFTLKIRSTKLEDSAMYFCASSDGLRYGYTFGSGTRLTVV.

The gene calls are TRBV5-1 and TRBJ2-7; 7 bases are shared with TRBD2. After removal of 4 bases from V and 1 base from J, the junction contained 5 bases not matched to a gene. The CDR3 consists of 14 residues. The germline V gene encodes CDR1 SGHRS and CDR2 YFSETQ. This chain's CDR3 is CASSGLDGSYEQYF. CDR3 DNA sequence: TGCGCCAGCAGCGGACTAGATGGTTCCTACGAGCAGTACTTC.

CDR3: CASSQTGANYGYTF. The CDR3 coding sequence is TGTGCCAGCAGCCAGACAGGAGCTAACTATGGCTACACCTTC. The V and J genes are TRBV6-1 and TRBJ1-2; tentative D call: TRBD1 (6 bases). V was cut by 6 bases and J by 0 bases, with 11 bases left in between. CDR1 and CDR2 from the germline V gene are MNHNS and SASEGT. The CDR3 runs to 14 residues.

This clone was detected only once. In DNA form, the CDR3 reads TGTGCCAGCAGCTATACAGGGGTGACTGAAGCTTTCTTT. Its translation: CASSYTGVTEAFF. The rearrangement links TRBV27 to TRBJ1-1, with 7 bases matching TRBD1. Unmatched junction bases numbered 6, after V lost 6 bases and J lost 5 bases. From germline, CDR1 is MNHEY and CDR2 SMNVEV (reference sequence). The CDR3 is 13 residues long.

The V call is TRBV6-5, the J call TRBJ2-1; TRBD2 matches 7 bases. V lost 6 bases, J lost 6 bases, and 2 bases stayed unmatched. In germline, CDR1 is MNHEY, CDR2 SVGAGI. The CDR3 totals 12 residues. The DNA of the CDR3 is TGTGCCAGCAGCGGACTAGTCAATGAGCAGTTCTTC. Translation: CASSGLVNEQFF.

V gene TRBV28 combines with J gene TRBJ2-4; 7 bases agree with TRBD1. The CDR3 has 13 residues. In germline, CDR1 is MDHEN, CDR2 SYDVKM. Losses at the gene ends were 5 bases for V and 8 bases for J; bases not matched to a gene: 6. The CDR3 DNA is TGTGCCAGCAGTGATAACAGGGGTGACATTCAGTACTTC. It yields the protein CASSDNRGDIQYF.

CDR3 in amino acids: CASSLKGTAGRRDEQYV. CDR3 bases: TGTGCCAGCAGCTTAAAGGGGACGGCGGGCCGGAGGGACGAGCAGTACGTC. The J gene is TRBJ2-7, the V gene TRBV7-3, with D maybe TRBD2 (6 bases). The CDR3 length is 17 residues. Per the germline V gene, CDR1 is SGHTA and CDR2 is FQGTGA. V was pared by 1 base and J by 5 bases, with 21 bases between.

The rearrangement links TRBV6-6 to TRBJ1-4; no clear D gene. This CDR3 is built from 15 residues. Germline assignment: CDR1 MNHNY and CDR2 SVGAGI (reference sequence). V lost 2 bases and J 0 bases, leaving 7 bases between the germline ends. The CDR3 DNA follows: TGTGCCAGCAGTTACCTCGGGTCAACTAATGAAAAACTGTTTTTT. It yields the protein CASSYLGSTNEKLFF.

The chain employs TRBV28 and TRBJ1-1; D gene uncertain. CDR3 length equals 13 residues. The V end lost 2 bases, the J end lost 0 bases, and 4 bases lay between the germline ends. CDR1 is MDHEN and CDR2 is SYDVKM in the germline V gene. CDR3 bases: TGTGCCAGCAGTTTAACGGTGAACACTGAAGCTTTCTTT. The encoded protein is CASSLTVNTEAFF.

CDR3 bases: TGTGCCACGGGACTAGCGGGAGAAGGGAATGAGCAGTTCTTC. Its protein product is CATGLAGEGNEQFF. The rearrangement joins TRBV27 to TRBJ2-1; 14 bases are shared with TRBD2. In germline, CDR1 is MNHEY, CDR2 SMNVEV (reference sequence). V was pared by 10 bases and J by 7 bases, with 6 bases of the junction left unmatched. CDR3 length: 14 residues.

This clone was found once. The chain is built from TRBV29-1 and TRBJ2-3; D is perhaps TRBD2 (5 bases). Per the germline V gene, CDR1 is SQVTM and CDR2 is ANQGSEA. The CDR3 has 14 residues. V dropped 3 bases and J dropped 0 bases, with 10 bases sitting between them. The CDR3 sequence: CSVDEGWSTDTQYF. CDR3 in DNA: TGCAGCGTTGATGAGGGTTGGAGCACAGATACGCAGTATTTT.

V is TRBV18 and J is TRBJ2-1; D is perhaps TRBD2 (6 bases). The CDR3 is 14 amino acids. CDR1 is KGHSH and CDR2 is LQKENI in the germline V gene. V dropped 6 bases and J dropped 2 bases, with 11 bases sitting between them. This CDR3 is CASSPGEAYNEQFF. In nucleotides, the CDR3 is TGTGCCAGCTCGCCGGGAGAAGCCTACAATGAGCAGTTCTTC.

The chain employs TRBV19 and TRBJ1-3; the D is unclear. There are 13 residues in the CDR3. Germline values: CDR1 LNHDA, CDR2 SQIVND (reference sequence). V dropped 11 bases and J dropped 0 bases, with 11 bases sitting between them. The CDR3 region is CASATVSGNTIYF. The DNA for the CDR3 is TGTGCCTCCGCAACTGTCTCTGGAAACACCATATATTTT.

This chain links TRBV27 with TRBJ2-5; D is undetermined. Between the trimmed V and J ends, which lost 5 bases and 0 bases, there was a span of 4 bases. Germline CDR1 is MNHEY and CDR2 is SMNVEV (reference sequence). The CDR3 is 12 residues long. The CDR3 here is CASSPYQETQYF. The CDR3 bases are TGTGCCAGCAGTCCGTACCAAGAGACCCAGTACTTC.

The J gene is TRBJ2-3, the V gene TRBV27; 7 bases line up with TRBD1. Losses at the gene ends were 6 bases for V and 6 bases for J; bases not matched to a gene: 15. The CDR3 totals 16 residues. Germline V gene data show CDR1 as MNHEY and CDR2 as SMNVEV (reference sequence). CDR3 loop: CASRRYGTAESDTQYF. The CDR3 DNA reads as TGTGCCAGCAGGCGATACGGGACAGCAGAGTCGGATACGCAGTATTTT.

This clone has just a few counts. The J gene is TRBJ2-2, the V gene TRBV7-9; D perhaps matches TRBD2 (5 bases). Germline V gene sequence: CDR1 SEHNR, CDR2 FQNEAQ (reference sequence). V was cut by 1 base and J by 5 bases, with 11 bases left in between. CDR3 length equals 15 residues. The CDR3: CASSLGRGLTGELFF. CDR3 DNA: TGTGCCAGCAGCTTAGGGCGCGGGTTGACCGGGGAGCTGTTTTTT.